Included here is one TCR beta chain sequence, with context. Original methodology: Estimation of nucleated cell counts relied on the amplification of reference gene primers. Method: immunoSEQ multiplex PCR; TCRdb's copy keeps in-frame clones and lacks some. V and J calls and clone size are copied from that table; D and trimming were computed from the DNA. The data hold more than 350,000 clones, with roughly nine tenths observed a single time. This sample was taken from a study of blood T cell repertoires in COVID-19. Study in general: Collection of acute and convalescent COVID-19 samples took place in the United States, Italy and Spain. The cDNA or gDNA used as material had been derived from T cells, B-cell-depleted T cells, or PBMCs.

Patients at the Seattle site were enrolled during active infection and followed longitudinally. The CDR3 covers 14 residues. Germline lookup yields CDR1 SGHAT and CDR2 FQNNGV. The V and J ends lost 0 bases and 4 bases respectively, with 9 bases between them. The receptor's source is a woman aged 30 to 39 with COVID-19, enrolled during active disease. The rearrangement joins TRBV11-2 to TRBJ1-2, with D hard to call. Sample: peripheral blood. CDR3 in amino acids: CASSLDPGIYGYTF. DNA of the CDR3: TGTGCCAGCAGCTTAGATCCGGGGATCTATGGCTACACCTTC. The full variable domain, its missing parts supplied by reference TRBV11-2 and TRBJ1-2, is EAGVAQSPRYKIIEKRQSVAFWCNPISGHATLYWYQQILGQGPKLLIQFQNNGVVDDSQLPKDRFSAERLKGVDSTLKIQPAKLEDSAVYLCASSLDPGIYGYTFGSGTRLTVV.